The 21 T cell receptor beta chains listed next were all sequenced from one sample in a study of tumor-infiltrating lymphocytes in primary liver carcinoma. Germline DNA was also extracted, and blood RNA was taken from unsorted whole blood. Starting from around 500 ng of total RNA, TCR beta cDNA was produced with a primer in the constant region. For TCR beta, libraries were produced by three nested multiplex PCR rounds using slightly modified ARM-PCR. TRBV1-TRBV30 forward primers paired with a C-beta reverse primer were used in the first two PCR rounds, which ran 9 to 10 cycles each. TCRdb itself ran the multiplex PCR reads through MiXCR, one entry per CDR3 protein. This table has some 320,000 distinct CDR3 sequences, more than 55% appearing once. The sequencing sample was made of peripheral blood. The receptors stem from a man between 35 and 55 years old with primary liver carcinoma and hepatitis B virus infection.

Regarding this clonotype: One end of the junction does not line up with germline, which may come from a read error. The V call is TRBV11-1, the J call TRBJ2-3; D might be TRBD2 (5 bases). CDR1 SGHAT and CDR2 FQDESV come from the germline V gene (reference sequence). CDR3 length: 14 amino acids. CDR3 sequence (DNA): TGTGCCAGCAGCTTAGAACTAGTGGGAGATAAGCAGTATTTT. Its translation: CASSLELVGDKQYF.

With respect to this clonotype: A read error may be the cause here, since a much bigger clone is one base away. This chain uses TRBV6-1 with TRBJ2-1, with 12 bases that match TRBD2. The CDR3 runs to 15 residues. The germline gives CDR1 MNHNS, CDR2 SASEGT. The trim removed 2 bases at V and 6 bases at J, leaving 2 bases unmatched. The CDR3 sequence: CASSELAGGSNEQFF. The CDR3 DNA is TGTGCCAGCAGTGAACTAGCGGGAGGGAGCAATGAGCAGTTCTTC.

About this clonotype: Possible read error: a much larger clone is one base away. The chain links TRBV4-1 to TRBJ2-1; 9 positions agree with TRBD2. Trimming removed 0 bases from V and 6 bases from J; junction bases left unmatched: 6. CDR1 is MGHRA, CDR2 YSYEKL, per germline. The length of the CDR3 is 16 residues. CDR3 in amino acids: CASSQEGLAPRNEQFF. Here the CDR3 DNA reads TGCGCCAGCAGCCAAGAGGGACTAGCCCCCCGCAATGAGCAGTTCTTC.

This clonotype appeared many times. The CDR3 DNA reads as TGTGCCAGCAGTTCGGCACAAAACATTCAGTACTTC. Residues: CASSSAQNIQYF. The chain joins TRBV6-6 to TRBJ2-4; D unclear. The CDR3 covers 12 residues. V lost 4 bases to trimming and J lost 5 bases, with 6 bases between them. Per germline, CDR1 MNHNY and CDR2 SVGAGI (reference sequence).

This clonotype occurred a few times. This chain uses TRBV6-5 with TRBJ2-5, with 15 nucleotides matching TRBD2. The V gene's germline CDR1 is MNHEY and CDR2 SVGAGI. This CDR3 comprises 16 residues. The V segment lost 5 bases and the J segment 5 bases; nucleotides outside the gene matches: 6. The CDR3 region is CASSHGTSGRWETQYF. The CDR3 DNA is TGTGCCAGCAGTCACGGGACTAGCGGGAGGTGGGAGACCCAGTACTTC.

The sample holds one count of this clonotype. V is TRBV6-2 or TRBV6-3 and J is TRBJ2-1; TRBD2 might be the D (6 bases). The V and J ends lost 10 bases and 6 bases respectively, with 19 bases between them. The CDR3 sequence is 14 residues long. The V gene's germline CDR1 is MNHEY and CDR2 SVGEGT. This CDR3 reads CAIRRDSCCNEQFF. Here the CDR3 DNA reads TGTGCCATCCGACGGGACTCCTGCTGCAATGAGCAGTTCTTC.

The table lists this clonotype with a count of one. A much bigger clone sits one base away, suggesting this may be a read error. This chain uses TRBV6-2 or TRBV6-3 with TRBJ2-3, with TRBD2 matching 9 bases. Germline V gene data show CDR1 as MNHEY and CDR2 as SVGEGT. The CDR3 is 19 amino acids. The junction had 19 bases not matched to a gene; V was cut back by 5 bases and J by 4 bases. The CDR3 loop reads CASSVPRSGRPGLADTQYF. CDR3 nucleotides: TGTGCCAGCAGTGTGCCAAGGAGCGGGAGGCCCGGGTTAGCAGATACGCAGTATTTT.

This clonotype was detected only once. A much larger clone lies a single base off, so this may be a read error. The chain has TRBV10-3 and TRBJ2-7; D gene ambiguous. Germline values: CDR1 ENHRY, CDR2 SYGVKD. The CDR3 contains 13 residues. The CDR3 nucleotides read TGTGCCATCGGCGAACGAAACTCCTACGCGCAGTACTTC. Translated: CAIGERNSYAQYF.

Comments on this clonotype: This clone may be a read error of a much larger clone one base away. CDR3 in DNA: TGCAGCGTTGCTCACATGGGGCGGGATACGCAGTATTTT. Its translation: CSVAHMGRDTQYF. The rearrangement links TRBV29-1 to TRBJ2-3; D is perhaps TRBD1 (5 bases). Germline values: CDR1 SQVTM, CDR2 ANQGSEA. V was trimmed by 4 bases and J by 6 bases, leaving 14 bases between them. The CDR3 has 13 residues.

As for this clonotype: This may arise from a read error, as a much more abundant clone is one base away. The chain uses TRBV11-2 and TRBJ2-1, with 12 bases identical to TRBD2. The germline gives CDR1 SGHAT, CDR2 FQNNGV. The CDR3 consists of 16 residues. The junction had 9 bases not matched to a gene; V was cut back by 5 bases and J by 7 bases. The CDR3 coding sequence is TGTGCCAGCAGCCCGACGACTAGCGGGGGTGTAAATGAGCAGTTCTTC. Translated, it gives CASSPTTSGGVNEQFF.

Details on this clonotype: As the CDR3 is not closed by the conserved phenylalanine or tryptophan, this likely results from a read error. Because the CDR3's place on the DNA is in doubt, the DNA is left out and the CDR3 is given as listed by TCRdb. J is TRBJ2-1 and V is TRBV6-1; the table's D call, TRBD1, was not checked against the DNA. Inclusive of both ends, the CDR3 amounts to 16 amino acids. Per the germline V gene, CDR1 is MNHNS and CDR2 is SASEGT. CDR3 sequence reads: CASSASIARGGNEQLL.

Remarks on this clonotype: A clone one base away is much larger, so this may be a read error. The V gene is TRBV12-3 or TRBV12-4, the J gene TRBJ1-5, with 10 positions matching TRBD1. V was pared by 7 bases and J by 6 bases, with 9 bases of the junction left unmatched. CDR3 size: 15 residues. This CDR3 reads CASTIGQGGGQPQHF. In nucleotides, the CDR3 is TGTGCCAGCACTATAGGACAGGGGGGAGGTCAGCCCCAGCATTTT.

Comments on this clonotype: A read error may be the cause here, since a much bigger clone is one base away. The chain has TRBV12-3 or TRBV12-4 and TRBJ2-7; D remains unclear. This CDR3 region has 13 residues. CDR3 protein: CACSFHSAYEQYF. The CDR3 DNA reads TGTGCCTGCAGTTTTCACAGTGCCTACGAGCAGTACTTC.

The chain uses TRBV12-3 or TRBV12-4 and TRBJ1-5; D is possibly TRBD1 (6 bases). The V end was cut by 5 bases, the J end by 2 bases, with 16 bases between. The CDR3 has 16 residues. CDR3: CASSPQGCMGNQPQHF. The CDR3 DNA reads as TGTGCCAGCAGTCCTCAGGGGTGTATGGGCAATCAGCCCCAGCATTTT.

This sequence joins TRBV12-3 or TRBV12-4 and TRBJ2-1; D is tentatively TRBD1 or TRBD2 (5 bases each). V was shortened by 1 base and J by 6 bases, with 16 bases between the two germline ends. CDR3 length equals 16 residues. The CDR3 sequence is CASSLDRDPPGNEQFF. The CDR3 bases are TGTGCCAGCAGTTTAGACCGGGACCCCCCGGGCAATGAGCAGTTCTTC.

This clonotype was detected only a few times. V and J are TRBV6-5 and TRBJ2-1; TRBD2 matches at 8 bases. The germline gives CDR1 MNHEY, CDR2 SVGAGI. Losses at the gene ends were 8 bases for V and 1 base for J; bases not matched to a gene: 7. The CDR3 covers 15 residues. CDR3 sequence: CASGGTRRSYNEQFF. The CDR3 region has the DNA TGTGCCAGCGGGGGGACTAGAAGGTCCTACAATGAGCAGTTCTTC.

This chain joins TRBV30 and TRBJ2-1; 8 positions match TRBD2. V gave up 7 bases and J gave up 4 bases; unmatched junction bases: 9. This CDR3 has 14 amino acids. CDR1 and CDR2 (germline): GTSNPN, SVGIG (reference sequence). The CDR3 DNA is TGTGCCTTACGACCGGGGGGGTATTACAATGAGCAGTTCTTC. Encoded protein: CALRPGGYYNEQFF.

There are many counts of this clonotype. The V call is TRBV6-5, the J call TRBJ2-2, with 7 bases matching TRBD2. The CDR3 has 13 residues. In germline, CDR1 is MNHEY, CDR2 SVGAGI. Trimming removed 7 bases from V and 4 bases from J; junction bases left unmatched: 3. CDR3 protein: CASKRGVTGELFF. Here the CDR3 DNA reads TGTGCCAGCAAACGGGGGGTCACCGGGGAGCTGTTTTTT.

This clonotype has just one count. The CDR3 end shows no conserved phenylalanine or tryptophan, and so a read error is likely. This rearrangement joins TRBV4-2 to TRBJ1-6; no clear D gene. V lost 0 bases and J 4 bases, leaving 7 bases between the germline ends. In germline, CDR1 is LGHNA, CDR2 YNFKEQ. This CDR3 comprises 15 residues. In nucleotides, the CDR3 is TGTGCCAGCAGCCAAGAGTCCGCTTATAATTCACCCCTCCACTTA. It yields the protein CASSQESAYNSPLHL.

The chain combines TRBV28 with TRBJ2-1, with 8 bases that match TRBD2. Germline CDR1 MDHEN, CDR2 SYDVKM. The CDR3 loop spans 16 amino acids. After removal of 3 bases from V and 0 bases from J, the junction contained 4 bases not matched to a gene. The CDR3 region is CASSLWREASYNEQFF. The DNA of the CDR3 is TGTGCCAGCAGTTTGTGGCGGGAGGCCTCCTACAATGAGCAGTTCTTC.

This clonotype was observed a few times. This chain joins TRBV11-2 and TRBJ1-1, with TRBD1 identical over 7 bases. CDR1 is SGHAT, CDR2 FQNNGV, per germline. CDR3 length: 15 amino acids. V trimming: 4 bases; J trimming: 1 base; junction bases outside the gene matches: 6. CDR3: CASSSWTGSNTEAFF. In nucleotides, the CDR3 is TGTGCCAGCAGCTCCTGGACAGGCTCGAACACTGAAGCTTTCTTT.